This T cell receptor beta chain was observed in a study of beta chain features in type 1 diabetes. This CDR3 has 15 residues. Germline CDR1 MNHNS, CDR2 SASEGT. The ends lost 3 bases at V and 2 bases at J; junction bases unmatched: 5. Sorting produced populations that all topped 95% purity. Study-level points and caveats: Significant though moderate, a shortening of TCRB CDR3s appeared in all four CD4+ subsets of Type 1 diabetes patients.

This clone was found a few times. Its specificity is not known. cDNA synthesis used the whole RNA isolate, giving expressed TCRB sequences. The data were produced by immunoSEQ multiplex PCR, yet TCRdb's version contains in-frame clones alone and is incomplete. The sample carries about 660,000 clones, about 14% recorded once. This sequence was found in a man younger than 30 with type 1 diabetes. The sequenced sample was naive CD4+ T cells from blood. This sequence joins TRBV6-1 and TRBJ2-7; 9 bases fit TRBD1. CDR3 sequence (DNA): TGTGCCAGCAGTGAGATAGGACAGGGGCCCTACGAGCAGTACTTC. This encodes CASSEIGQGPYEQYF.